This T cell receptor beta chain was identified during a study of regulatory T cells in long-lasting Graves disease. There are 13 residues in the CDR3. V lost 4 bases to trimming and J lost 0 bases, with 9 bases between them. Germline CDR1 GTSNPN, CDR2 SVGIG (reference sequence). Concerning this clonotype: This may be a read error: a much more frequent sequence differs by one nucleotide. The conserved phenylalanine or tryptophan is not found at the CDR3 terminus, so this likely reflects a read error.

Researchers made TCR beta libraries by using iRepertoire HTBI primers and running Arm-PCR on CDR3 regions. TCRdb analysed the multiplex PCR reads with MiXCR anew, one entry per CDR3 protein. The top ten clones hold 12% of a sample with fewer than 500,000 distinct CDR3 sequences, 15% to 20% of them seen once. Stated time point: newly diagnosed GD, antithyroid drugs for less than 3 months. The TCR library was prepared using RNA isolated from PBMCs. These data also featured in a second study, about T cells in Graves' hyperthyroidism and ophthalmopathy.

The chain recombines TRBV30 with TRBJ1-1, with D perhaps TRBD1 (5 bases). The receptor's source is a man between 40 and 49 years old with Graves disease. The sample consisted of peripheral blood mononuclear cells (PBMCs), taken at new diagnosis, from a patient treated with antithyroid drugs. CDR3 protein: CAWTGQLNTEAFS. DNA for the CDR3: TGTGCCTGGACGGGGCAGTTGAACACTGAAGCTTTCTCT.